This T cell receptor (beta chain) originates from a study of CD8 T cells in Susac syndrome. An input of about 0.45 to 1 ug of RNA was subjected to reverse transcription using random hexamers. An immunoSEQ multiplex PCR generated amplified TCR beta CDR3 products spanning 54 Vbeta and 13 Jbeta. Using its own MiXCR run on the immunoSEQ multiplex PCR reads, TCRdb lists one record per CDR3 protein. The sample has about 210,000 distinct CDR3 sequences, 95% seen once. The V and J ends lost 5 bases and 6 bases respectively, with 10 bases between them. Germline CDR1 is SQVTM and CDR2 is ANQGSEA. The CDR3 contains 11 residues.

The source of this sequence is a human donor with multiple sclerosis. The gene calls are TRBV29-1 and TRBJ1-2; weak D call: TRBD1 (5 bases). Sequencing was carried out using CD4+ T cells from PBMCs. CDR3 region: CSVLGVNGYTF. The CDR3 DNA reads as TGCAGCGTTTTAGGGGTTAATGGCTACACCTTC.